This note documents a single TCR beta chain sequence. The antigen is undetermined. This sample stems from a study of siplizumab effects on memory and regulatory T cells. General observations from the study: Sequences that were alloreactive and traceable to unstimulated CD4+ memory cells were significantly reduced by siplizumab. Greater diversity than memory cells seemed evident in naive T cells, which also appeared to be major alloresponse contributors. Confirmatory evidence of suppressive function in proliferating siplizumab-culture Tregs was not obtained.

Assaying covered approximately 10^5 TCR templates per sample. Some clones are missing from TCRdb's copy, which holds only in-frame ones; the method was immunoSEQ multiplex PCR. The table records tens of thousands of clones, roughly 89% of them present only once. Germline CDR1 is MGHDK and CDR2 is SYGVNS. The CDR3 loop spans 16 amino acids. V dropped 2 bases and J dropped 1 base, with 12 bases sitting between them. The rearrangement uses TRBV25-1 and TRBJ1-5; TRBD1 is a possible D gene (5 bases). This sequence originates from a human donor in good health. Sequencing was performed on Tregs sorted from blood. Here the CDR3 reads CASSEIHPGSNQPQHF. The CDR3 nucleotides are TGTGCCAGCAGTGAAATACACCCAGGGAGCAATCAGCCCCAGCATTTT.